What follows describes a single TCR beta chain. The target antigen is unknown. This sample was taken from a study of OX40 agonist ivuxolimab in advanced cancers. The overall study: Two patients with cutaneous melanoma and one with hepatocellular carcinoma, three in total, showed partial responses. Study-wide findings and caveats: Low clonal expansion, among the lowest seen, marked partial responders at 0.1-3.0 mg/kg. The antigens recognized by the expanded peripheral T cells, that is their antigen specificity, were not determined.

Sampling times: baseline, cycle 4 day 1, cycle 7 day 1. The CDR3 length is 15 residues. Germline V gene lookup returns CDR1 SGHDT and CDR2 YYEEEE. V was pared by 0 bases and J by 3 bases, with 13 bases between. Sequencing used immunoSEQ multiplex PCR; TCRdb keeps in-frame clones, though not all of them. Of around 70,000 clones in the sample, around 82% are singletons; the top ten hold approximately 5%. The clonotype was recovered from an adult with an advanced solid tumor such as melanoma, head and neck, liver or kidney cancer. The sample in question was CD4+ or CD8+ T cells sorted from blood, obtained in a trial of the OX40 agonist ivuxolimab. V usage is TRBV5-6 and J usage is TRBJ2-7; D unclear. For the CDR3, the DNA is TGTGCCAGCAGCTTGGTGGGAAAAGTCCTCTACGAGCAGTACTTC. Encoded protein: CASSLVGKVLYEQYF.